This passage covers 8 T cell receptor beta chains from one sample sequenced in a study of graft-versus-host responses after intestinal transplantation. Sequencing was performed with immunoSEQ multiplex PCR; in TCRdb, only in-frame clones are kept and a portion is missing. This table holds tens of thousands of clones, roughly 90% found once. Their antigen targets remain unknown. Here the sequenced sample was unstimulated CD4+ T cells sorted from spleen or lymph node cells, taken before transplant. The receptors here all came from a human donor who was the organ donor for an intestinal transplant.

The rearrangement joins TRBV29-1 to TRBJ1-1, with 9 nucleotides matching TRBD1. V trimming: 2 bases; J trimming: 4 bases; junction bases outside the gene matches: 5. This CDR3 contains 14 residues. Germline V gene lookup returns CDR1 SQVTM and CDR2 ANQGSEA. As DNA, the CDR3 is TGCAGCGTTGAAAAGGCGACAGGGGGCACTGAAGCTTTCTTT. Encoded protein: CSVEKATGGTEAFF.

This clone has only one observation. The rearrangement joins TRBV10-3 to TRBJ2-3; 14 bases agree with TRBD2. Germline V gene data show CDR1 as ENHRY and CDR2 as SYGVKD. Trimming took 6 bases from V and 1 from J; bases not matched to a gene: 3. The CDR3 is made up of 16 amino acids. CDR3 sequence reads: CAIRGGLAGGTDTQYF. The CDR3 nucleotides read TGTGCCATCAGAGGGGGACTAGCGGGGGGCACAGATACGCAGTATTTT.

CDR3 loop: CASSPPTDRGWYGNQPQHF. CDR3 DNA: TGTGCCAGTAGTCCCCCAACGGACAGGGGGTGGTATGGCAATCAGCCCCAGCATTTT. The chain links TRBV19 to TRBJ1-5, with 10 bases lining up with TRBD1. Trimming at V came to 5 bases and at J to 2 bases, leaving 15 bases not matched to a gene. Germline-derived CDR1 and CDR2 are LNHDA and SQIVND (reference sequence). CDR3 length: 19 residues. The complete variable domain, with remaining parts taken from reference TRBV19 and TRBJ1-5, reads DGGITQSPKYLFRKEGQNVTLSCEQNLNHDAMYWYRQDPGQGLRLIYYSQIVNDFQKGDIAEGYSVSREKKESFPLTVTSAQKNPTAFYLCASSPPTDRGWYGNQPQHFGDGTRLSIL.

The rearrangement uses TRBV28 and TRBJ1-2, with D hard to call. Germline lookup yields CDR1 MDHEN and CDR2 SYDVKM. The ends were cut back, 1 base at V and 8 bases at J, with 11 bases in the middle. The CDR3 is made up of 13 amino acids. CDR3 residues: CASSLSGSGGYTF. In DNA, the CDR3 is TGTGCCAGCAGTTTATCTGGTTCGGGGGGCTACACCTTC.

The chain recombines TRBV19 with TRBJ1-4; D perhaps matches TRBD1 (6 bases). Germline V gives CDR1 LNHDA, CDR2 SQIVND (reference sequence). Trimming shortened V by 2 bases and J by 5 bases, and 15 bases separated the two germline ends. There are 16 residues in the CDR3. For the CDR3, the DNA is TGTGCCAGTAGTATACGGGCAGGGGAATCAAATGAAAAACTGTTTTTT. Amino acid sequence: CASSIRAGESNEKLFF.

The chain carries TRBV7-3 and TRBJ2-1, with D tentatively TRBD2 (5 bases). The V end was cut by 0 bases, the J end by 2 bases, with 11 bases between. The germline V gene has CDR1 SGHTA and CDR2 FQGTGA. The CDR3 sequence is 16 residues long. CDR3 protein: CASSLTAPSPYNEQFF. DNA of the CDR3: TGTGCCAGCAGCTTAACGGCCCCTAGCCCCTACAATGAGCAGTTCTTC.

This chain uses TRBV19 with TRBJ2-2; TRBD1 might be the D (6 bases). The V end lost 9 bases, the J end lost 1 base, and 12 bases lay between the germline ends. The CDR3 totals 14 residues. The germline CDR1 and CDR2 sequences are LNHDA and SQIVND (reference sequence). The CDR3 region has the DNA TGTGCCAGCTCCGGGACACTGAACACCGGGGAGCTGTTTTTT. Translation: CASSGTLNTGELFF. The full variable domain, rest sourced from reference TRBV19 and TRBJ2-2, is DGGITQSPKYLFRKEGQNVTLSCEQNLNHDAMYWYRQDPGQGLRLIYYSQIVNDFQKGDIAEGYSVSREKKESFPLTVTSAQKNPTAFYLCASSGTLNTGELFFGEGSRLTVL.

This clone came up once. This rearrangement joins TRBV4-2 to TRBJ2-1; 8 bases map to TRBD1. This CDR3 spans 17 amino acids. With 2 bases clipped from V and 3 bases from J, the junction kept 9 bases outside the gene matches. Per the germline V gene, CDR1 is LGHNA and CDR2 is YNFKEQ. CDR3 sequence: CASSQRPGGEGYNEQFF. The CDR3 bases are TGTGCCAGCAGCCAACGTCCAGGGGGCGAAGGCTACAATGAGCAGTTCTTC.